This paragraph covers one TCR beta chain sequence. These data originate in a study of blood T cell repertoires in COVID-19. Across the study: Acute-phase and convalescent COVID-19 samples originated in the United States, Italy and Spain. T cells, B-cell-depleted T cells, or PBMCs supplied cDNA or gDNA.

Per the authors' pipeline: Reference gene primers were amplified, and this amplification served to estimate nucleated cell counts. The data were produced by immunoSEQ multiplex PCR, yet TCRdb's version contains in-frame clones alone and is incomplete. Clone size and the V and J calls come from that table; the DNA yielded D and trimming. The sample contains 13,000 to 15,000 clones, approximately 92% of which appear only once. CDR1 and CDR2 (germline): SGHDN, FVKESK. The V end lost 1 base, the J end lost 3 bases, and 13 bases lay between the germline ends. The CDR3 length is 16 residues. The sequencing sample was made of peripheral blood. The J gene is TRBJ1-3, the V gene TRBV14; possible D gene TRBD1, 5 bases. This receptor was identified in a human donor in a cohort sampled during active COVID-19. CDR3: CASSQVVWGLGNTIYF. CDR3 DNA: TGTGCCAGCAGCCAAGTAGTGTGGGGACTTGGAAACACCATATATTTT.